Shown below are 26 T cell receptor beta chains from a single sample sequenced in a study of T cells after yellow fever vaccination. MiXCR was run by TCRdb on the 5' RACE reads, yielding one entry per CDR3 protein. Of a few hundred thousand distinct CDR3 sequences listed, about 4% are singletons. The specimen was PBMCs, collected 5 days after the yellow fever booster vaccination. Source of these receptors: a man between 18 and 35 years old who received the YFV17D yellow fever vaccine.

This clonotype was seen at least ten times. The chain joins TRBV11-2 to TRBJ1-4; TRBD1 might be the D (6 bases). Germline CDR1 SGHAT, CDR2 FQNNGV. Trimming left V 5 bases short and J 0 bases short, with 10 bases between. The CDR3 consists of 15 residues. The CDR3 sequence is CASSGGGPTNEKLFF. The CDR3 coding sequence is TGTGCCAGCAGCGGAGGGGGTCCAACTAATGAAAAACTGTTTTTT.

This clonotype was detected ten times or more. The DNA of the CDR3 is TGCAGTGCTAGAGTTCAGTACAATGAGCAGTTCTTC. This gives the protein CSARVQYNEQFF. The chain uses TRBV20-1 and TRBJ2-1, with D unclear. V lost 1 base and J lost 4, with 5 bases in between. The CDR3 contains 12 residues. CDR1 and CDR2 from the germline V gene are DFQATT and SNEGSKA (reference sequence).

This clonotype was picked up many times. The chain carries TRBV5-1 and TRBJ2-3; D uncertain. The length of the CDR3 is 17 residues. V was clipped by 2 bases and J by 0 bases, with 16 bases between them. Germline CDR1 and CDR2: SGHRS and YFSETQ. In DNA form, the CDR3 reads TGCGCCAGCAGCTTTAATGGCAGGACCTCTAGCACAGATACGCAGTATTTT. Its translation: CASSFNGRTSSTDTQYF.

The chain employs TRBV9 and TRBJ1-1, with D perhaps matching TRBD1 (5 bases). This CDR3 has 14 amino acids. The germline gives CDR1 SGDLS, CDR2 YYNGEE. The V end was cut by 0 bases, the J end by 9 bases, with 15 bases between. The CDR3 spells CASSVAGTPRQAFF. The CDR3 DNA sequence: TGTGCCAGCAGCGTAGCAGGGACCCCTCGTCAAGCTTTCTTT. Looking up the rest from reference TRBV9 and TRBJ1-1 gives the full variable domain: DSGVTQTPKHLITATGQRVTLRCSPRSGDLSVYWYQQSLDQGLQFLIQYYNGEERAKGNILERFSAQQFPDLHSELNLSSLELGDSALYFCASSVAGTPRQAFFGQGTRLTVV.

This clonotype was recorded many times. The chain joins TRBV12-3 or TRBV12-4 to TRBJ1-3; TRBD1 agrees at 9 bases. The CDR3 extends over 16 amino acids. Trimming took 6 bases from V and 4 from J; bases not matched to a gene: 10. CDR3 DNA: TGTGCCAGCAGAGGCTCCGGGACAGGGTCAGGAAACACCATATATTTT. Translating gives CASRGSGTGSGNTIYF.

The chain combines TRBV25-1 with TRBJ2-7; no reliable D call. Trimming pared 0 bases from V and 0 bases from J, leaving 6 bases between. This CDR3 has 14 amino acids. The V gene's germline CDR1 is MGHDK and CDR2 SYGVNS. In DNA form, the CDR3 reads TGTGCCAGCAGTGAATACGTAAGCTCCTACGAGCAGTACTTC. It translates to CASSEYVSSYEQYF.

The sample holds a few counts of this clonotype. The chain couples TRBV30 to TRBJ2-7; D remains ambiguous. V was clipped by 7 bases and J by 4 bases, with 14 bases between them. CDR3 length equals 12 residues. The germline CDR1 and CDR2 sequences are GTSNPN and SVGIG (reference sequence). In DNA, the CDR3 is TGTGCCTTCGGTGGGCAGCGTTACGAGCAGTACTTC. Residues: CAFGGQRYEQYF.

The V call is TRBV5-1, the J call TRBJ2-5, with 10 positions matching TRBD2. Looked up from germline, CDR1 is SGHRS and CDR2 is YFSETQ. V dropped 4 bases and J dropped 1; count of bases not matched to a gene: 7. This CDR3 comprises 16 residues. The CDR3 spells CASSGPSGGPQETQYF. CDR3 nucleotides: TGCGCCAGCAGCGGGCCTAGCGGGGGACCCCAAGAGACCCAGTACTTC.

There are a few counts of this clonotype. The chain employs TRBV2 and TRBJ2-5; 15 nucleotides line up with TRBD2. CDR1 is SNHLY, CDR2 FYNNEI, per germline. J lost 4 bases, V lost 11 bases, and 11 bases had no gene match. The CDR3 consists of 16 residues. Here the CDR3 reads CASRGTSGGRRETQYF. DNA of the CDR3: TGTGCCTCACGCGGGACTAGCGGGGGGCGACGAGAGACCCAGTACTTC.

This clonotype occurred many times. At one boundary the junction diverges from the germline segment, which might be a read error. The V gene is TRBV7-7, the J gene TRBJ2-3; the D gene is possibly TRBD1 (6 bases). CDR1 is SSHAT, CDR2 FNYEAQ, per germline (reference sequence). The CDR3 is 13 residues long. This chain's CDR3 is CASTGQIGDTQYF. DNA of the CDR3: TGTGCTAGCACCGGACAGATTGGAGATACGCAGTATTTT.

The chain has TRBV7-8 and TRBJ2-2, with D tentatively TRBD1 (6 bases). In germline, CDR1 is SGHVS, CDR2 FQNEAQ. Trimming removed 11 bases from V and 3 bases from J, with 16 bases in between. The CDR3 contains 14 residues. CDR3 amino acids: CALEQGEDTGELFF. DNA for the CDR3: TGTGCCCTAGAACAGGGCGAAGACACCGGGGAGCTGTTTTTT.

In its sample, this clonotype was seen a few times. The gene calls are TRBV5-1 and TRBJ2-7; no clear D. This CDR3 comprises 13 residues. V shed 2 bases and J shed 6 bases, with 12 bases lying between them. Germline V gene data show CDR1 as SGHRS and CDR2 as YFSETQ. Here the CDR3 DNA reads TGCGCCAGCAGCTTACTATCAGTGGCCGAGCAGTACTTC. Translation gives CASSLLSVAEQYF.

The V call is TRBV5-1, the J call TRBJ2-1; 9 bases agree with TRBD1. Trimming took 5 bases from V and 8 from J; bases not matched to a gene: 8. CDR3 length equals 14 residues. From germline, CDR1 is SGHRS and CDR2 YFSETQ. The CDR3 bases are TGCGCCAGCAGGTCCGGGACAGGGCTCGATGAGCAGTTCTTC. It is translated as CASRSGTGLDEQFF. Variable domain in full (rest from reference TRBV5-1 and TRBJ2-1): KAGVTQTPRYLIKTRGQQVTLSCSPISGHRSVSWYQQTPGQGLQFLFEYFSETQRNKGNFPGRFSGRQFSNSRSEMNVSTLELGDSALYLCASRSGTGLDEQFFGPGTRLTVL.

This clonotype has at least ten counts. The gene calls are TRBV20-1 and TRBJ1-5, with D tentatively TRBD1 (5 bases). The germline CDR1 and CDR2 sequences are DFQATT and SNEGSKA (reference sequence). The V end was cut by 1 base, the J end by 0 bases, with 10 bases between. There are 15 residues in the CDR3. The CDR3 loop reads CSARGGIYSNQPQHF. Written as DNA, the CDR3 is TGCAGTGCTAGAGGGGGGATCTATAGCAATCAGCCCCAGCATTTT.

This sequence joins TRBV7-2 and TRBJ1-3; maybe TRBD1 (5 bases). Trimming pared 1 base from V and 2 bases from J, leaving 9 bases between. Germline CDR1 is SGHTA and CDR2 is FQGNSA. The CDR3 length is 15 residues. The CDR3 DNA reads as TGTGCCAGCAGCTTAGACGGGACTCCTGGAAACACCATATATTTT. Protein sequence: CASSLDGTPGNTIYF.

This clonotype showed up many times. This chain joins TRBV6-1 and TRBJ2-3; tentative D call: TRBD2 (7 bases). The length of the CDR3 is 15 residues. Germline CDR1 reads MNHNS; CDR2 reads SASEGT. Trimming cost V 0 bases and J 6 bases, with 13 bases left between them. CDR3 DNA sequence: TGTGCCAGCAGTGAAGCGCCGGGGGGCAGGGATACGCAGTATTTT. It translates to CASSEAPGGRDTQYF.

This clonotype was detected many times. The chain is built from TRBV6-5 and TRBJ2-7; TRBD2 agrees at 7 bases. The germline gives CDR1 MNHEY, CDR2 SVGAGI. The CDR3 totals 14 residues. V was pared by 1 base and J by 6 bases, with 6 bases of the junction left unmatched. CDR3 sequence (DNA): TGTGCCAGCAGTTACTACGGGGGGTATTTCGAGCAGTACTTC. It encodes CASSYYGGYFEQYF.

This clonotype has a count of ten or more. In DNA form, the CDR3 reads TGTGCCAGCAGTCGGCTTGGGGAAAGGGGCTACACCTTC. Its protein is CASSRLGERGYTF. V is TRBV12-3 or TRBV12-4 and J is TRBJ1-2, with D unclear. This CDR3 has 13 residues. The germline V and J ends were trimmed by 5 bases and 8 bases, with 15 bases remaining between them.

This clonotype was detected only a few times. This chain uses TRBV6-1 with TRBJ1-5; 7 nucleotides agree with TRBD1. This CDR3 is 15 amino acids long. The V gene's germline CDR1 is MNHNS and CDR2 SASEGT. The V segment lost 3 bases and the J segment 6 bases; nucleotides outside the gene matches: 8. The CDR3 DNA reads as TGTGCCAGCAGTGAGTGGGACAGTATGGGTCAGCCCCAGCATTTT. Its translation: CASSEWDSMGQPQHF.

The chain combines TRBV6-5 with TRBJ1-2; TRBD1 matches at 7 bases. Unmatched junction bases numbered 2, after V lost 0 bases and J lost 4 bases. Per the germline V gene, CDR1 is MNHEY and CDR2 is SVGAGI. The CDR3 totals 14 residues. The CDR3 sequence: CASSYSTGFYGYTF. The CDR3 bases are TGTGCCAGCAGTTACTCGACAGGGTTCTATGGCTACACCTTC.

This clonotype was observed at least ten times. The chain combines TRBV20-1 with TRBJ2-3, with 9 nucleotides matching TRBD1. The trim removed 3 bases at V and 7 bases at J, leaving 11 bases unmatched. This CDR3 has 15 amino acids. In germline, CDR1 is DFQATT, CDR2 SNEGSKA (reference sequence). The CDR3 region is CSASSPGTGSNTQYF. The DNA for the CDR3 is TGCAGTGCTAGTAGTCCGGGGACAGGGTCAAATACGCAGTATTTT.

This clonotype occurred many times. The chain combines TRBV9 with TRBJ1-1; 9 bases fit TRBD1. The CDR3 loop spans 14 amino acids. Unmatched junction bases numbered 9, after V lost 4 bases and J lost 8 bases. The germline gives CDR1 SGDLS, CDR2 YYNGEE. Here the CDR3 DNA reads TGTGCCAGCAGCAGACCCGACAGGGGGGCGGAAGCTTTCTTT. It yields the protein CASSRPDRGAEAFF.

This chain joins TRBV12-3 or TRBV12-4 and TRBJ1-5, with D unresolved. V was clipped by 1 base and J by 5 bases, with 9 bases between them. The CDR3 has 14 amino acids. The CDR3 is CASSLGSVYQPQHF. CDR3 coding DNA: TGTGCCAGCAGTTTAGGTTCGGTCTATCAGCCCCAGCATTTT.

The sample holds many counts of this clonotype. The chain couples TRBV7-3 to TRBJ2-7; no definite D call. Per germline, CDR1 SGHTA and CDR2 FQGTGA. CDR3 length: 14 residues. Deletions cut 3 bases from V and 2 bases from J, with 11 bases between. In nucleotides, the CDR3 is TGTGCCAGCAGCTTCCCTGGGGTTGCCTACGAGCAGTACGTC. Protein: CASSFPGVAYEQYV.

The chain combines TRBV24-1 with TRBJ2-3; possibly TRBD2 for D (5 bases). This CDR3 is built from 16 residues. Trimming shortened V by 5 bases and J by 5 bases, and 19 bases separated the two germline ends. Germline V gives CDR1 KGHDR, CDR2 SFDVKD. CDR3 sequence: CATSGTRRSEGDTQYF. As DNA, the CDR3 is TGTGCCACCAGTGGTACTAGGCGGTCGGAAGGAGATACGCAGTATTTT.

This clonotype occurred many times. The chain recombines TRBV4-1 with TRBJ2-5; the D is unclear. CDR3 size: 15 residues. Germline CDR1 is MGHRA and CDR2 is YSYEKL. Deletions cut 0 bases from V and 1 base from J, with 9 bases between. The CDR3 sequence is CASSQDRVFQETQYF. The CDR3 coding sequence is TGCGCCAGCAGCCAAGATCGAGTCTTCCAAGAGACCCAGTACTTC.